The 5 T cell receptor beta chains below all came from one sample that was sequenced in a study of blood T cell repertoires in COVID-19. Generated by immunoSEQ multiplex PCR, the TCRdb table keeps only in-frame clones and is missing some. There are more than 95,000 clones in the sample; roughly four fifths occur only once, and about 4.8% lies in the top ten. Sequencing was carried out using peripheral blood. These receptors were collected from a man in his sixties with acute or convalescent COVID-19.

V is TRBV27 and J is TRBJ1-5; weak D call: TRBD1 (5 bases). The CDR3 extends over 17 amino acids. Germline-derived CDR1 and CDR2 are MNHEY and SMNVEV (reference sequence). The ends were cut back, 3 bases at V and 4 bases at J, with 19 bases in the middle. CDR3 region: CASSFWRGGERNQPQHF. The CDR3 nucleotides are TGTGCCAGCAGTTTTTGGAGGGGCGGGGAAAGGAATCAGCCCCAGCATTTT.

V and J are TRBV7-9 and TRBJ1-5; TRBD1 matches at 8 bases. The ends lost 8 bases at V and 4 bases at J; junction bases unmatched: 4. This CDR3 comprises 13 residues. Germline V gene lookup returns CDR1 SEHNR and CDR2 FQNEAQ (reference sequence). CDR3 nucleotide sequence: TGTGCCAGCCAACAGGGGGGAAATCAGCCCCAGCATTTT. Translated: CASQQGGNQPQHF.

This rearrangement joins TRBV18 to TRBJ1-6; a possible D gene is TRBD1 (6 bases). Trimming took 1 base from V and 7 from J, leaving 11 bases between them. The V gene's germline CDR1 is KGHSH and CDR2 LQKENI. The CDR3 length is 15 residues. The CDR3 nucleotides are TGTGCCAGCTCACCACAACAGGGTTCGAATTCACCCCTCCACTTT. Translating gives CASSPQQGSNSPLHF.

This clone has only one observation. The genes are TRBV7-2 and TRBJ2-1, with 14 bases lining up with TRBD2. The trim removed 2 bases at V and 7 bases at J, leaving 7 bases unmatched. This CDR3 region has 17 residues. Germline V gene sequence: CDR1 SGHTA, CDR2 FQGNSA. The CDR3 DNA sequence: TGTGCCAGCAGCTTATTCGGGGGACTAGCGGGAGAGAATGAGCAGTTCTTC. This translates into CASSLFGGLAGENEQFF.

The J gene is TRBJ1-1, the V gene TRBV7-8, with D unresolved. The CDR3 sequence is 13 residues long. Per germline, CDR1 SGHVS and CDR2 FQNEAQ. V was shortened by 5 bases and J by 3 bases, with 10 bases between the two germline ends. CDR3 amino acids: CASSGPKDTEAFF. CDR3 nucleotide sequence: TGTGCCAGCAGCGGGCCTAAAGACACTGAAGCTTTCTTT.